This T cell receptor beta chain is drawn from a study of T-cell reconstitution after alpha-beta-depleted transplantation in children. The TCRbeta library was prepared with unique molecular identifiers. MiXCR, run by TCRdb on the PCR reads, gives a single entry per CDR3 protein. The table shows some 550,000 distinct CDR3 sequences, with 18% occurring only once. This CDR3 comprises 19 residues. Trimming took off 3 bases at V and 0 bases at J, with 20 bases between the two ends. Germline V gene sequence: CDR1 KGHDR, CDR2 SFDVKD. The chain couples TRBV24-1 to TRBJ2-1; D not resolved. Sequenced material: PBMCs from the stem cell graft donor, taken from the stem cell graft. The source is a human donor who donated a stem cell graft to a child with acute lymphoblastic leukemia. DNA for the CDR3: TGTGCCACCAGTGATGAAGGGATCCGATCGGGTAGCTCCTACAATGAGCAGTTCTTC. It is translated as CATSDEGIRSGSSYNEQFF.